A selection of T cell receptor beta chains follows, all from one sample in a study of T-cell reconstitution after alpha-beta-depleted transplantation in children. TCRdb reanalysed the PCR reads using MiXCR and keeps one entry per CDR3 protein. The sample consists of about 210,000 distinct CDR3 sequences, roughly 15% of them appearing once. The input for sequencing was PBMCs, mostly from graft donor cells, taken 360 days after TCRalphabeta/CD19-depleted stem cell transplant. Receptor source: a male patient aged 2-15 years who had a stem cell transplant for acute lymphoblastic leukemia, so the T cells may come from the graft donor. CDR3s include the opening cysteine and the closing phenylalanine or tryptophan. A D gene is named only where the DNA matches it firmly. The size field is filled for only some rows; it gives once, few, many or a size class.

NA,TRBJ1-4,NA,TRBV29-1,CSVEEWGSGQSNEKLFF,TGCAGCGTTGAAGAATGGGGTTCCGGGCAGTCTAATGAAAAACTGTTTTTT
TRBD2,TRBJ2-1,NA,TRBV10-3,CAIASGTSNEQFF,TGTGCCATCGCTAGCGGGACGAGCAATGAGCAGTTCTTC
TRBD1,TRBJ2-6,NA,TRBV19,CASAARTGGATGANVLTF,TGTGCCAGCGCAGCCCGGACAGGGGGCGCAACTGGGGCCAACGTCCTGACTTTC
NA,TRBJ2-5,NA,TRBV29-1,CSVEVTWQRRQETQYF,TGCAGCGTTGAAGTCACGTGGCAGAGACGGCAAGAGACCCAGTACTTC
NA,TRBJ2-6,few,TRBV4-2,CASSQVQGGANVLTF,TGTGCCAGCAGCCAAGTACAGGGTGGCGCCAACGTCCTGACTTTC
TRBD1,TRBJ1-1,few,TRBV27,CASSRQGALWTEAFF,TGTGCCAGTTCGCGACAGGGGGCGTTGTGGACTGAAGCTTTCTTT
TRBD2,TRBJ2-7,few,TRBV12-3/TRBV12-4,CASSFSLAGEEQYF,TGTGCCAGCAGTTTCTCCCTAGCGGGGGAAGAGCAGTACTTC
TRBD1,TRBJ2-7,few,TRBV18,CASRDRETYEQYF,TGTGCCAGCCGGGACAGGGAGACCTACGAGCAGTACTTC
TRBD1,TRBJ2-4,NA,TRBV14,CASSPGTGKAKNIQYF,TGTGCCAGCAGCCCCGGGACAGGGAAGGCCAAAAACATTCAGTACTTC
NA,TRBJ1-5,NA,TRBV20-1,CSASSVAQARSPQHF,TGCAGTGCTAGTTCTGTCGCACAGGCACGATCGCCCCAGCATTTT
TRBD2,TRBJ2-1,NA,TRBV5-6,CASSPRPGLAFYNEQFF,TGTGCCAGTAGCCCACGCCCGGGACTAGCTTTCTACAATGAGCAGTTCTTC
NA,TRBJ2-2,NA,TRBV5-6,CASSLLGYTGELFF,TGTGCCAGCAGCTTGCTGGGTTACACCGGGGAGCTGTTTTTT
TRBD1,TRBJ2-5,NA,TRBV12-3/TRBV12-4,CASSFRGLQETQYF,TGTGCCAGCAGTTTCAGGGGGTTACAAGAGACCCAGTACTTC
TRBD1,TRBJ1-5,NA,TRBV30,CAWSHAAGQGPSQHF,TGTGCCTGGAGCCACGCCGCCGGACAGGGGCCTTCCCAGCATTTT
TRBD1,TRBJ1-1,NA,TRBV6-5,CASSYSGGQGGMNTEAFF,TGTGCCAGCAGTTACTCAGGGGGGCAGGGGGGGATGAACACTGAAGCTTTCTTT
NA,TRBJ1-1,NA,TRBV12-3/TRBV12-4,CASRLDVAEAFF,TGTGCCAGCAGGCTAGATGTCGCTGAAGCTTTCTTT
NA,TRBJ2-7,many,TRBV20-1,CSARESLTYEQYF,TGCAGTGCTAGAGAAAGCCTAACCTACGAGCAGTACTTC
NA,TRBJ2-7,few,TRBV4-2,CASSQEGGVGTYEQYF,TGTGCCAGCAGCCAAGAGGGGGGCGTGGGGACCTACGAGCAGTACTTC
NA,TRBJ1-2,NA,TRBV4-2,CASSQDLRDGPLHYGYTF,TGTGCCAGCAGCCAAGATTTAAGGGACGGACCGCTCCACTATGGCTACACCTTC
NA,TRBJ1-5,NA,TRBV7-7,CASSLAWEYSVGRNNQPQHF,TGTGCCAGCAGCTTAGCGTGGGAGTATAGCGTGGGCAGGAATAATCAGCCCCAGCATTTT
NA,TRBJ2-2,few,TRBV20-1,CSASRDTFTGELFF,TGCAGTGCCAGCCGGGACACTTTCACCGGGGAGCTGTTTTTT
TRBD2,TRBJ2-3,NA,TRBV5-4,CAYSVRTSGLTDTQYF,TGTGCCTACAGCGTAAGGACTAGCGGACTCACAGATACGCAGTATTTT
NA,TRBJ2-7,NA,TRBV10-3,CAISRVADYEQYF,TGTGCCATCAGTCGTGTGGCAGACTACGAGCAGTACTTC
TRBD2,TRBJ2-2,many,TRBV3-1,CASSQVARLAENANTGELFF,TGTGCCAGCAGCCAAGTTGCGCGGCTAGCGGAGAACGCGAACACCGGGGAGCTGTTTTTT
TRBD2,TRBJ2-1,few,TRBV6-4,CASSESSGSLEQFF,TGTGCCAGCAGCGAGTCTAGCGGGAGTTTGGAGCAGTTCTTC
NA,TRBJ2-7,few,TRBV7-8,CASSIKSPDF,TGTGCCAGCAGCATTAAAAGTCCGGACTTC
TRBD2,TRBJ2-1,NA,TRBV5-1,CASSLAGTSGGRGEQFF,TGCGCCAGCAGCTTGGCTGGGACTAGCGGGGGGCGGGGTGAGCAGTTCTTC
NA,TRBJ2-1,few,TRBV27,CASSLSWEWTNYNEQFF,TGTGCCAGCAGTTTATCGTGGGAGTGGACTAACTACAATGAGCAGTTCTTC
NA,TRBJ2-1,few,TRBV4-1,CASSQDLDRGLSYNEQFF,TGCGCCAGCAGCCAAGATCTTGACCGGGGCTTATCCTACAATGAGCAGTTCTTC
NA,TRBJ2-2,NA,TRBV14,CASSNWGGPLAGELFF,TGTGCCAGCAGTAACTGGGGGGGCCCTCTGGCCGGGGAGCTGTTTTTT
TRBD2,TRBJ2-5,NA,TRBV7-6,CASSLGTSVQETQYF,TGTGCCAGCAGCTTAGGGACTAGCGTTCAAGAGACCCAGTACTTC
NA,TRBJ2-1,NA,TRBV7-9,CASSFPGEEQFF,TGTGCCAGCAGCTTTCCAGGGGAGGAGCAGTTCTTC
NA,TRBJ2-5,NA,TRBV7-6,CASSLGPSRETQYF,TGTGCCAGCAGCTTAGGACCTTCCCGGGAGACCCAGTACTTC
NA,TRBJ2-1,NA,TRBV6-2/TRBV6-3,CASSSGTQQFF,TGTGCCAGCAGCTCCGGGACACAGCAGTTCTTC
TRBD1,TRBJ2-7,NA,TRBV15,CATSRTAGQDSYEQYF,TGTGCCACCAGCAGGACCGCGGGACAGGACTCCTACGAGCAGTACTTC
TRBD2,TRBJ2-5,few,TRBV2,CASSFQGLGNQETQYF,TGTGCCAGCAGTTTCCAGGGACTAGGGAACCAAGAGACCCAGTACTTC
NA,TRBJ2-3,NA,TRBV12-3/TRBV12-4,CASTLQGSFFHTQYF,TGTGCCAGCACCCTTCAGGGTAGTTTCTTTCATACGCAGTATTTT
NA,TRBJ1-4,few,TRBV7-6,CASSLAGSTNEKLFF,TGTGCCAGCAGCTTAGCGGGGTCGACTAATGAAAAACTGTTTTTT
TRBD1,TRBJ2-3,many,TRBV10-3,CAISGTVVITDTQYF,TGTGCCATCAGCGGGACAGTAGTTATCACAGATACGCAGTATTTT
NA,TRBJ1-5,few,TRBV29-1,CSVEGCHQPQHF,TGCAGCGTTGAAGGGTGCCATCAGCCCCAGCATTTT
TRBD2,TRBJ2-2,NA,TRBV7-6,CASSSRVSGSDWGTGELFF,TGTGCCAGCAGCTCCCGGGTTAGCGGGAGTGATTGGGGCACCGGGGAGCTGTTTTTT
NA,TRBJ1-1,few,TRBV11-2,CASSSKGNTEAFF,TGTGCCAGCAGCTCCAAGGGGAACACTGAAGCTTTCTTT
TRBD1,TRBJ2-7,few,TRBV5-1,CASRAQGDYEQYF,TGCGCCAGCAGGGCCCAGGGGGACTACGAGCAGTACTTC
TRBD1,TRBJ1-1,NA,TRBV4-2,CASSQASGTGLGEAFF,TGTGCCAGCAGCCAAGCCAGCGGGACAGGGCTTGGTGAAGCTTTCTTT